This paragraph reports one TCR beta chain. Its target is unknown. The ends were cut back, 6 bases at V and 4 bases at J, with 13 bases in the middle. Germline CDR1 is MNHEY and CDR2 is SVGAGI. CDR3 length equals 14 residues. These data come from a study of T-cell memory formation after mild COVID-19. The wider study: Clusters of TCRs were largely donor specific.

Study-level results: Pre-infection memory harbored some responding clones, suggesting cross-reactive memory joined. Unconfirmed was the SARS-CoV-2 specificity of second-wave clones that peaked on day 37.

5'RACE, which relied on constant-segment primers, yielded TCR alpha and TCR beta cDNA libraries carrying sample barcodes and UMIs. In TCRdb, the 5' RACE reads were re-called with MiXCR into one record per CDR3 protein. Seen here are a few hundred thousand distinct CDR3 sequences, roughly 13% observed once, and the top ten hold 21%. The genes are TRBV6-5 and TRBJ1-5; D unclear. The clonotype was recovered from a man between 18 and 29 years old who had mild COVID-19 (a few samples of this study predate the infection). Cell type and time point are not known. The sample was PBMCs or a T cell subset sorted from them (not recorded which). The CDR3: CASRPGLVNQPQHF. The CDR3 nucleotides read TGTGCCAGCAGGCCGGGCCTCGTGAATCAGCCCCAGCATTTT.